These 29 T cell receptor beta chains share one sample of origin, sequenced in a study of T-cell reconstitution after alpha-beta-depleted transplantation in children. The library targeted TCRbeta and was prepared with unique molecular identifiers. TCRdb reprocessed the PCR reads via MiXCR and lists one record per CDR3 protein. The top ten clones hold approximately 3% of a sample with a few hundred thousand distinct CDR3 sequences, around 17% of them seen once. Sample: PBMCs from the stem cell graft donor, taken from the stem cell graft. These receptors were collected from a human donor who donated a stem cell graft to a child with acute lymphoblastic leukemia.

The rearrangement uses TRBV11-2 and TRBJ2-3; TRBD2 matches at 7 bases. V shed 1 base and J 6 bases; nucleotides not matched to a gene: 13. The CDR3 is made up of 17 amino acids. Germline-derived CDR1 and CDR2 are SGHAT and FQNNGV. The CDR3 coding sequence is TGTGCCAGCAGCTTAGTATGGCTAGCGGTCCCTGGGGATACGCAGTATTTT. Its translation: CASSLVWLAVPGDTQYF.

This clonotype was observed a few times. CDR3 protein: CSAVTDNYGYTF. CDR3 sequence (DNA): TGCAGTGCCGTGACAGATAACTATGGCTACACCTTC. The rearrangement links TRBV20-1 to TRBJ1-2, with D tentatively TRBD1 (5 bases). The V and J ends lost 6 bases and 1 base respectively, with 9 bases between them. Per the germline V gene, CDR1 is DFQATT and CDR2 is SNEGSKA (reference sequence). CDR3 length: 12 residues.

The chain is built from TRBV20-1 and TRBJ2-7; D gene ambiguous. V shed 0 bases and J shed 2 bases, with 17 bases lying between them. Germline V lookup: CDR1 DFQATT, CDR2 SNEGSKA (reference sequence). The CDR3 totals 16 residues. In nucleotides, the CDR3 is TGCAGTGCTAGAGAAGAAGCCGTTGGAGAGGCCTACGAGCAGTACTTC. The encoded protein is CSAREEAVGEAYEQYF.

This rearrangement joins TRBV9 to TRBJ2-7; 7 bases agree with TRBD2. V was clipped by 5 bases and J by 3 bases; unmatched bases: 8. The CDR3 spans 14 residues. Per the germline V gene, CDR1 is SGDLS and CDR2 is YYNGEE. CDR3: CASSARAGVYEQYF. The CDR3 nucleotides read TGTGCCAGCAGTGCCCGGGCGGGAGTCTACGAGCAGTACTTC.

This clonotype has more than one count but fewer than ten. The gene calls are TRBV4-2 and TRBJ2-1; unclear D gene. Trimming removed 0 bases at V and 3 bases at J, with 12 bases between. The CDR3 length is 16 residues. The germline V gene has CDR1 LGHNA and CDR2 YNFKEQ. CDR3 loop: CASSQDLGVLYNEQFF. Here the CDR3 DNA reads TGTGCCAGCAGCCAAGATCTGGGCGTCCTCTACAATGAGCAGTTCTTC.

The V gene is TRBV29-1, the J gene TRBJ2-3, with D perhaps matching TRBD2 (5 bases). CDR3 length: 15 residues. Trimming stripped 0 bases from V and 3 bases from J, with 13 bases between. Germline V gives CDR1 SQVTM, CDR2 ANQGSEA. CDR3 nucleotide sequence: TGCAGCGTTGAAGACGGCGCGGGCCTAACAGATACGCAGTATTTT. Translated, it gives CSVEDGAGLTDTQYF.

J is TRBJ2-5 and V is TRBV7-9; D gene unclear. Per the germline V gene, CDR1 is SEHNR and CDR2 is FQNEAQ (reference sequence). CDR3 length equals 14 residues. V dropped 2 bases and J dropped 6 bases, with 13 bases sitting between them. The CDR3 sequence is CASSLSLTPKTQYF. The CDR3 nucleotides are TGTGCCAGCAGCTTATCGTTGACACCGAAGACCCAGTACTTC.

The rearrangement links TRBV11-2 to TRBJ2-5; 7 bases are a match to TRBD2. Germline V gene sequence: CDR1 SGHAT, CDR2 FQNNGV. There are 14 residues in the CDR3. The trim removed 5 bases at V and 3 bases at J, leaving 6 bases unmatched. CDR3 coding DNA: TGTGCCAGCAGCAGATCCGCGGGAGAAGAGACCCAGTACTTC. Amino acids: CASSRSAGEETQYF. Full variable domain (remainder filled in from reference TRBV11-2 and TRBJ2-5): EAGVAQSPRYKIIEKRQSVAFWCNPISGHATLYWYQQILGQGPKLLIQFQNNGVVDDSQLPKDRFSAERLKGVDSTLKIQPAKLEDSAVYLCASSRSAGEETQYFGPGTRLLVL.

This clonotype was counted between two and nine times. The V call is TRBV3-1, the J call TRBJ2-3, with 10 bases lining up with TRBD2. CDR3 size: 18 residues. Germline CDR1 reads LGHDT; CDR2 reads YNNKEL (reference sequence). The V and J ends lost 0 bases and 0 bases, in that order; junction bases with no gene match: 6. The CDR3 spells CASSQDLLAGASTDTQYF. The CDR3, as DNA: TGTGCCAGCAGCCAAGATCTGCTAGCGGGAGCTAGCACAGATACGCAGTATTTT.

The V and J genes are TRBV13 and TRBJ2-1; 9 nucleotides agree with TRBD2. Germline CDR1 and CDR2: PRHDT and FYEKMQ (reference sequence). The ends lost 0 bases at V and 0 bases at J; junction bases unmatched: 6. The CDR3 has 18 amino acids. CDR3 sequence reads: CASSLGLLAGSSYNEQFF. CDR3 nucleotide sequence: TGTGCCAGCAGCTTAGGCCTCCTAGCGGGAAGCTCCTACAATGAGCAGTTCTTC.

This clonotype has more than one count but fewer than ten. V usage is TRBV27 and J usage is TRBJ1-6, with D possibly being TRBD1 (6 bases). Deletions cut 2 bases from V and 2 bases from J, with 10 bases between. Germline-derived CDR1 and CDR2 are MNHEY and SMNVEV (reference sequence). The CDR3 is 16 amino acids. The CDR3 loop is CASSLVGGTYNSPLHF. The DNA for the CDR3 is TGTGCCAGCAGTTTAGTGGGGGGCACCTATAATTCACCCCTCCACTTT.

The CDR3 protein is CASTLSTGYTEAFF. Written as DNA, the CDR3 is TGTGCCAGCACCCTCTCAACCGGTTACACTGAAGCTTTCTTT. The chain uses TRBV11-2 and TRBJ1-1; D remains unclear. V gave up 7 bases and J gave up 3 bases, with 15 bases separating them. Germline V CDR1 and CDR2: SGHAT, FQNNGV. The length of the CDR3 is 14 residues.

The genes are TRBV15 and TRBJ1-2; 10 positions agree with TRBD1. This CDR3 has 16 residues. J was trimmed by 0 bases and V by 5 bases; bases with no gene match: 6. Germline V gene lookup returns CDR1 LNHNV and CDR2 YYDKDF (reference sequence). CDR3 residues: CATSGGQGGTNYGYTF. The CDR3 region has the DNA TGTGCCACCAGCGGCGGACAGGGGGGTACTAACTATGGCTACACCTTC.

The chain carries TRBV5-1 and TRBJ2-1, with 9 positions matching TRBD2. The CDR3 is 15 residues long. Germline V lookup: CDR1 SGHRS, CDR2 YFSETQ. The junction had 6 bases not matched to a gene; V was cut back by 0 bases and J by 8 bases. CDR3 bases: TGCGCCAGCAGCTTGGAGCTAGCGGGAAGTGATGAGCAGTTCTTC. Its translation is CASSLELAGSDEQFF.

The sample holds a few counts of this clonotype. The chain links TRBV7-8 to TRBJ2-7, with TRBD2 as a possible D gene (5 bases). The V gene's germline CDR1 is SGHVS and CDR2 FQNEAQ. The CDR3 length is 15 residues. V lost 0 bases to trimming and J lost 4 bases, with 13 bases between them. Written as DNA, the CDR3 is TGTGCCAGCAGCTTAGCGCGGGTCGGTGGATACGAGCAGTACTTC. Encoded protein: CASSLARVGGYEQYF. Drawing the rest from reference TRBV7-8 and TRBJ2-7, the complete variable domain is GAGVSQSPRYKVAKRGQDVALRCDPISGHVSLFWYQQALGQGPEFLTYFQNEAQLDKSGLPSDRFFAERPEGSVSTLKIQRTQQEDSAVYLCASSLARVGGYEQYFGPGTRLTVT.

This CDR3 is CSARDRGGDRDDTEAFF. The CDR3 DNA sequence: TGCAGTGCTAGAGATAGGGGGGGGGACAGGGATGACACTGAAGCTTTCTTT. The rearrangement joins TRBV20-1 to TRBJ1-1; 9 bases match TRBD1. Germline V lookup: CDR1 DFQATT, CDR2 SNEGSKA (reference sequence). The CDR3 totals 17 residues. With V trimmed by 0 bases and J by 3 bases, 11 bases remained unmatched.

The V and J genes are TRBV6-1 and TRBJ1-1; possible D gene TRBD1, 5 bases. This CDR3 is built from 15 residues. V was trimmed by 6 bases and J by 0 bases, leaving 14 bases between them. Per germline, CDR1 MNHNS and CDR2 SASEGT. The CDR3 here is CASRTKPGLNTEAFF. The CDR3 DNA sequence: TGTGCCAGCAGAACGAAGCCAGGGCTGAACACTGAAGCTTTCTTT.

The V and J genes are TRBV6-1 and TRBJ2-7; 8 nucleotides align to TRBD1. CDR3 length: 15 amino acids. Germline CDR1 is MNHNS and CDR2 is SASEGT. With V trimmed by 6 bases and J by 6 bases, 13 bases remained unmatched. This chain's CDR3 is CASSLTGGRRTEQYF. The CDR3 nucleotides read TGTGCCAGCAGCCTTACAGGGGGTCGAAGAACCGAGCAGTACTTC.

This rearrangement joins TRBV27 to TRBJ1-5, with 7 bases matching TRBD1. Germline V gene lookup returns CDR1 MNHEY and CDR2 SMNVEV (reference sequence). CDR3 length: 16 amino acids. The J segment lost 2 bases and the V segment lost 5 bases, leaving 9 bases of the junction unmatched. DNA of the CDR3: TGTGCCAGCAGTAATTCAGGGGGTGGGGGCAATCAGCCCCAGCATTTT. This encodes CASSNSGGGGNQPQHF.

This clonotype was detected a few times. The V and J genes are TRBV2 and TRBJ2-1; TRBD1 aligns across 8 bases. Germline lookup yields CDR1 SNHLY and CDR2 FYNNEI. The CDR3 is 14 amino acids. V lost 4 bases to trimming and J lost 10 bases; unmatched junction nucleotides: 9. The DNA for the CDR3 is TGTGCCAGCAGTGGACGGACAGGGAAGGTCGAGCAGTTCTTC. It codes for CASSGRTGKVEQFF.

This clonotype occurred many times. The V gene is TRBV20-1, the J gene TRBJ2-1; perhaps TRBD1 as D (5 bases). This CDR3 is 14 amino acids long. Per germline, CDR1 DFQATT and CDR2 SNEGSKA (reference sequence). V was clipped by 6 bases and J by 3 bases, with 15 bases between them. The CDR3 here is CSAGAQVDYNEQFF. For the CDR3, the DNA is TGCAGTGCCGGCGCACAGGTCGACTACAATGAGCAGTTCTTC.

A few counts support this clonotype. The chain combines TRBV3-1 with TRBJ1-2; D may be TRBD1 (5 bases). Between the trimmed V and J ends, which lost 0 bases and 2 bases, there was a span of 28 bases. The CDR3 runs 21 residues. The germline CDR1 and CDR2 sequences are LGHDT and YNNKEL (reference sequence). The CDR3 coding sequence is TGTGCCAGCAGCCAAGAACCCCCTTACGGGGGTTATGCTTGGTCGAACTATGGCTACACCTTC. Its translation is CASSQEPPYGGYAWSNYGYTF. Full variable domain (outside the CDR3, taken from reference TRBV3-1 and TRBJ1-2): DTAVSQTPKYLVTQMGNDKSIKCEQNLGHDTMYWYKQDSKKFLKIMFSYNNKELIINETVPNRFSPKSPDKAHLNLHINSLELGDSAVYFCASSQEPPYGGYAWSNYGYTFGSGTRLTVV.

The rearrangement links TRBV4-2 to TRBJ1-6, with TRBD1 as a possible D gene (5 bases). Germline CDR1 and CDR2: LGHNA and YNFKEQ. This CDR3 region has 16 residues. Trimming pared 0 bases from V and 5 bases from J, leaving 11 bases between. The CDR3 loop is CASSQDREGHNSPLHF. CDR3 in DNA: TGTGCCAGCAGCCAAGACAGGGAGGGCCATAATTCACCCCTCCACTTT.

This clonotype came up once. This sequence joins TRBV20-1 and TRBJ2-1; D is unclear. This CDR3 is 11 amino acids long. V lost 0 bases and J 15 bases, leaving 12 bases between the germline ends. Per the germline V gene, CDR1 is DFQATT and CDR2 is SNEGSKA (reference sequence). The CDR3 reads CSARDLRMLFF. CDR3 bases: TGCAGTGCTAGAGATCTCCGGATGCTGTTCTTC.

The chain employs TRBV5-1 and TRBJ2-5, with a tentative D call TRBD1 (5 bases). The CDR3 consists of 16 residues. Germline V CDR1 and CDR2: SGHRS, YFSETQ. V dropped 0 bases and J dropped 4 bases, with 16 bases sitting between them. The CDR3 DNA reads TGCGCCAGCAGCTTGGAGTTAGGGGCCGGTGGAGAGACCCAGTACTTC. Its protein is CASSLELGAGGETQYF.

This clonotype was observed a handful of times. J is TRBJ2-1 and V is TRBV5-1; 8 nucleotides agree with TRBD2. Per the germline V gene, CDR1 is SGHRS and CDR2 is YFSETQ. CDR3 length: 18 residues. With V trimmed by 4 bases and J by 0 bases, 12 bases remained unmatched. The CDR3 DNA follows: TGCGCCAGCAGCCTGCCCATCGGCAGCGGGAGCTCCTACAATGAGCAGTTCTTC. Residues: CASSLPIGSGSSYNEQFF.

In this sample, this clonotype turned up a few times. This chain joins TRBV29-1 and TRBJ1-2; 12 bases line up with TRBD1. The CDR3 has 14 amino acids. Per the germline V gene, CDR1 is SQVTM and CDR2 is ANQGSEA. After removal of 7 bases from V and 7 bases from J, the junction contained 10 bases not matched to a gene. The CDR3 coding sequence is TGCAGCGGCGATCCGGGACAGGGGGCCGCTGGCTACACCTTC. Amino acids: CSGDPGQGAAGYTF.

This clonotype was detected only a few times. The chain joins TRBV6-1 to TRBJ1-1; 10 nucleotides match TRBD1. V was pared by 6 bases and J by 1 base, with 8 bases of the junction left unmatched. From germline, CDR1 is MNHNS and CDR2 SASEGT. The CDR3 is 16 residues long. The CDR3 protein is CASRTGGAGWNTEAFF. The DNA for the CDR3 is TGTGCCAGCAGGACAGGGGGCGCAGGTTGGAACACTGAAGCTTTCTTT.

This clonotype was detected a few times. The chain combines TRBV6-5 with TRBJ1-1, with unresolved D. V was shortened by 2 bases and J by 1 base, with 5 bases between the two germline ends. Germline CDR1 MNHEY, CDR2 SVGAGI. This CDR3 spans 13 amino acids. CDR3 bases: TGTGCCAGCAGTTACACAACGAACACTGAAGCTTTCTTT. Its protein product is CASSYTTNTEAFF.